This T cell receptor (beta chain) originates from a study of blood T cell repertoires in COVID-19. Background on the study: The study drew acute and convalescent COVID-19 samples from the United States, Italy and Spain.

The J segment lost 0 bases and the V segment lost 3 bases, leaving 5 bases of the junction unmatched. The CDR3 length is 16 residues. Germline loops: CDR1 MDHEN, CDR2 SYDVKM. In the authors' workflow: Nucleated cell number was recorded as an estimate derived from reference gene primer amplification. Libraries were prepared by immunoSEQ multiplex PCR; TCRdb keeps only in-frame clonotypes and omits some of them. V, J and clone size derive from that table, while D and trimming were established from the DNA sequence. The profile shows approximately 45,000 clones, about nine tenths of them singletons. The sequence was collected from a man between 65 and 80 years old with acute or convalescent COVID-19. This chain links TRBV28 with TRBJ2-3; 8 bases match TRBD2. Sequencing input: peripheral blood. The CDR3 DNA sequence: TGTGCCAGCAGTTTCCCTAGCGGGTTTAGCACAGATACGCAGTATTTT. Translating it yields CASSFPSGFSTDTQYF. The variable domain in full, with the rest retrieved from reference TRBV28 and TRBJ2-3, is DVKVTQSSRYLVKRTGEKVFLECVQDMDHENMFWYRQDPGLGLRLIYFSYDVKMKEKGDIPEGYSVSREKKERFSLILESASTNQTSMYLCASSFPSGFSTDTQYFGPGTRLTVL.